Below are 24 T cell receptor beta chains sequenced from a single sample in a study of blood T cell repertoires in COVID-19. Profiling relied on immunoSEQ multiplex PCR, and the TCRdb table lists in-frame clones only, not all of them. The sample includes roughly 180,000 clones, under 90% of them seen just once. Input material: PBMCs or T cells enriched from blood (not recorded which). The receptor source for this set is a man aged 60 to 75 who had recovered from COVID-19.

This chain links TRBV5-4 with TRBJ2-1; maybe TRBD2 (6 bases). Germline loops: CDR1 SGHNT, CDR2 YYREEE (reference sequence). Trimming pared 4 bases from V and 4 bases from J, leaving 9 bases between. CDR3 length equals 13 residues. CDR3 nucleotide sequence: TGTGCCAGCAGCATGGGACTTTACAATGAGCAGTTCTTC. Translation gives CASSMGLYNEQFF.

The chain employs TRBV10-3 and TRBJ2-7; possible D gene TRBD2, 6 bases. The germline V gene encodes CDR1 ENHRY and CDR2 SYGVKD. This CDR3 is 16 amino acids long. V was clipped by 11 bases and J by 4 bases, with 27 bases between them. The CDR3 DNA reads TGTGCCTTAGTGTCTTGGGCGGGAACCATCCTTTACGAGCAGTACTTC. This encodes CALVSWAGTILYEQYF.

J is TRBJ1-3 and V is TRBV28; TRBD1 is a possible D gene (6 bases). Trimming cost V 4 bases and J 1 base, with 14 bases left between them. Germline V lookup: CDR1 MDHEN, CDR2 SYDVKM. The CDR3 contains 16 residues. The CDR3 protein is CASSSGGGRSGNTIYF. DNA for the CDR3: TGTGCCAGCAGTTCCGGGGGGGGCCGGTCTGGAAACACCATATATTTT.

This chain links TRBV10-3 with TRBJ1-3; 8 nucleotides align to TRBD1. The V gene end was trimmed by 3 bases and the J gene end by 4 bases; junction bases not matched to a gene: 2. Germline V gene sequence: CDR1 ENHRY, CDR2 SYGVKD. CDR3 size: 14 residues. CDR3 in amino acids: CAISDRDRGNTIYF. DNA of the CDR3: TGTGCCATCAGTGACCGGGACAGGGGAAACACCATATATTTT.

V is TRBV30 and J is TRBJ1-6, with D maybe TRBD1 (5 bases). CDR1 is GTSNPN and CDR2 is SVGIG in the germline V gene (reference sequence). V shed 3 bases and J shed 7 bases, with 10 bases lying between them. This CDR3 spans 13 amino acids. This chain's CDR3 is CAWRGGTNSPLHF. The CDR3 nucleotides read TGTGCCTGGAGGGGAGGGACGAATTCACCCCTCCACTTT. Based on the CDR3 plus reference TRBV30 and TRBJ1-6, the full variable domain is SQTIHQWPATLVQPVGSPLSLECTVEGTSNPNLYWYRQAAGRGLQLLFYSVGIGQISSEVPQNLSASRPQDRQFILSSKKLLLSDSGFYLCAWRGGTNSPLHFGNGTRLTVT.

This clone was seen once. The V gene is TRBV3-1 (or the pseudogene TRBV3-2), the J gene TRBJ1-5; D unclear. The germline V gene encodes CDR1 LGHDT and CDR2 YNNKEL (reference sequence). The CDR3 covers 15 residues. With 0 bases removed from V and 0 bases from J, the gap between germline ends came to 6 bases. The CDR3 nucleotides are TGTGCCAGCAGCCAAGATCATCATAGCAATCAGCCCCAGCATTTT. Residues: CASSQDHHSNQPQHF.

The rearrangement joins TRBV7-2 to TRBJ1-6; tentative D call: TRBD1 (6 bases). The ends were cut back, 2 bases at V and 8 bases at J, with 13 bases in the middle. In germline, CDR1 is SGHTA, CDR2 FQGNSA. CDR3 size: 15 residues. The CDR3 is CASSLRHRADSPLHF. In DNA form, the CDR3 reads TGTGCCAGCAGCTTAAGACACAGGGCAGATTCACCCCTCCACTTT.

This chain uses TRBV28 with TRBJ1-2; D gene ambiguous. The CDR3 loop spans 12 amino acids. Germline loops: CDR1 MDHEN, CDR2 SYDVKM. Trimming took off 5 bases at V and 4 bases at J, with 8 bases between the two ends. The CDR3 protein is CASSPPLYGYTF. CDR3 sequence (DNA): TGTGCCAGCAGTCCCCCACTCTATGGCTACACCTTC.

The J gene is TRBJ1-4, the V gene TRBV7-9; maybe TRBD1 (6 bases). The germline V gene has CDR1 SEHNR and CDR2 FQNEAQ (reference sequence). V shed 4 bases and J shed 8 bases, with 17 bases lying between them. The CDR3 loop spans 15 amino acids. The CDR3 nucleotides are TGTGCCAGCAGCTCGCTTTGGGGGCGCCAAGAAAAACTGTTTTTT. It translates to CASSSLWGRQEKLFF.

The chain employs TRBV3-1 (or the pseudogene TRBV3-2) and TRBJ1-5; perhaps TRBD1 as D (6 bases). Germline CDR1 LGHDT, CDR2 YNNKEL (reference sequence). V was pared by 3 bases and J by 5 bases, with 14 bases between. The CDR3 sequence is 15 residues long. CDR3 in DNA: TGTGCCAGCAGCCAGGACGTGGGGGCCTATCAGCCCCAGCATTTT. It codes for CASSQDVGAYQPQHF.

The chain joins TRBV6-5 to TRBJ2-7; 9 positions match TRBD1. The germline CDR1 and CDR2 sequences are MNHEY and SVGAGI. V was clipped by 5 bases and J by 3 bases; unmatched bases: 5. This CDR3 has 14 residues. CDR3 DNA: TGTGCCAGCAGTCGGGACAGGGCCCTCTACGAGCAGTACTTC. This sequence encodes CASSRDRALYEQYF.

V is TRBV5-1 and J is TRBJ1-1, with TRBD1 identical over 8 bases. CDR1 is SGHRS, CDR2 YFSETQ, per germline. V was pared by 3 bases and J by 7 bases, with 5 bases of the junction left unmatched. The CDR3 extends over 13 amino acids. The chain's CDR3 is CASSSTQGGEAFF. The DNA for the CDR3 is TGCGCCAGCAGCTCAACACAGGGGGGTGAAGCTTTCTTT.

This chain uses TRBV29-1 with TRBJ2-7, with a possible D match to TRBD2 (5 bases). Germline V gene sequence: CDR1 SQVTM, CDR2 ANQGSEA. V lost 1 base, J lost 6 bases, and 19 bases lay in between. This CDR3 spans 15 amino acids. In DNA, the CDR3 is TGCAGCGTTGAAGGGCGACTCACCGGAGGAAGCGAGCAGTACTTC. Amino acids: CSVEGRLTGGSEQYF.

V usage is TRBV5-1 and J usage is TRBJ2-3; 9 nucleotides line up with TRBD2. The CDR3 totals 16 residues. With V trimmed by 4 bases and J by 2 bases, 8 bases remained unmatched. CDR1 and CDR2 from the germline V gene are SGHRS and YFSETQ. As DNA, the CDR3 is TGCGCCAGCAGCCCGTGGCGGGGGGGCCCCACAGATACGCAGTATTTT. It specifies CASSPWRGGPTDTQYF.

The J gene is TRBJ1-4, the V gene TRBV5-1; D uncertain. This CDR3 comprises 15 residues. Germline CDR1 SGHRS, CDR2 YFSETQ. V gave up 4 bases and J gave up 7 bases, with 17 bases separating them. CDR3 loop: CASSPYPLYSEKLFF. The CDR3, as DNA: TGCGCCAGCAGCCCTTATCCGCTTTACAGTGAAAAACTGTTTTTT.

The chain links TRBV24-1 to TRBJ1-5; 9 bases line up with TRBD1. The CDR3 is made up of 13 amino acids. Germline values: CDR1 KGHDR, CDR2 SFDVKD. Trimming took 8 bases from V and 5 from J; bases not matched to a gene: 3. The CDR3 protein is CATTDRGDQPQHF. CDR3 nucleotide sequence: TGTGCCACCACAGACAGGGGGGATCAGCCCCAGCATTTT.

The rearrangement uses TRBV7-3 and TRBJ2-1; 9 nucleotides line up with TRBD1. J lost 6 bases, V lost 3 bases, and 6 bases had no gene match. Per the germline V gene, CDR1 is SGHTA and CDR2 is FQGTGA. The CDR3 has 15 amino acids. In DNA form, the CDR3 reads TGTGCCAGCAGCTTCGGACAGGGGACGATCAATGAGCAGTTCTTC. It specifies CASSFGQGTINEQFF. The full variable domain, rest sourced from reference TRBV7-3 and TRBJ2-1, is GAGVSQTPSNKVTEKGKYVELRCDPISGHTALYWYRQSLGQGPEFLIYFQGTGAADDSGLPNDRFFAVRPEGSVSTLKIQRTERGDSAVYLCASSFGQGTINEQFFGPGTRLTVL.

This clone has more than one count but fewer than ten. The chain carries TRBV3-1 (or the pseudogene TRBV3-2) and TRBJ1-3; D not resolved. Per germline, CDR1 LGHDT and CDR2 YNNKEL (reference sequence). V was shortened by 1 base and J by 0 bases, with 7 bases between the two germline ends. The CDR3 extends over 15 amino acids. The CDR3 DNA reads as TGTGCCAGCAGCCAAGGGGGAGGCTCTGGAAACACCATATATTTT. It codes for CASSQGGGSGNTIYF.

This sequence joins TRBV6-5 and TRBJ1-6; possible D gene TRBD1, 5 bases. CDR3 length equals 14 residues. The germline gives CDR1 MNHEY, CDR2 SVGAGI. Trimming stripped 7 bases from V and 0 bases from J, with 7 bases between. Here the CDR3 reads CASTGGSYNSPLHF. CDR3 in DNA: TGTGCCAGCACCGGGGGCTCCTATAATTCACCCCTCCACTTT.

The rearrangement uses TRBV5-4 and TRBJ1-1; 7 bases fit TRBD1. The V gene's germline CDR1 is SGHNT and CDR2 YYREEE (reference sequence). The V segment lost 3 bases and the J segment 2 bases; nucleotides outside the gene matches: 4. CDR3 length: 14 amino acids. The CDR3: CASSWGTANTEAFF. Written as DNA, the CDR3 is TGTGCCAGCAGCTGGGGGACAGCAAACACTGAAGCTTTCTTT.

This clone was seen once. V and J are TRBV2 and TRBJ1-5, with 7 positions matching TRBD1. The CDR3 has 11 amino acids. Germline lookup yields CDR1 SNHLY and CDR2 FYNNEI. Unmatched junction bases numbered 0, after V lost 4 bases and J lost 9 bases. CDR3 coding DNA: TGTGCCAGCAGTGGACAGGGGCCCCAGCATTTT. It yields the protein CASSGQGPQHF.

The chain couples TRBV27 to TRBJ1-1; the D gene is possibly TRBD1 (5 bases). The CDR3 runs 15 residues. The V and J ends lost 6 bases and 3 bases respectively, with 17 bases between them. Germline CDR1 reads MNHEY; CDR2 reads SMNVEV (reference sequence). This CDR3 is CASRTTPGGYTEAFF. CDR3 bases: TGTGCCAGCAGGACAACTCCGGGGGGGTACACTGAAGCTTTCTTT.

The chain combines TRBV5-4 with TRBJ1-1; a weak D match, TRBD1 (6 bases). Germline V gene data show CDR1 as SGHNT and CDR2 as YYREEE (reference sequence). There are 15 residues in the CDR3. V dropped 4 bases and J dropped 3 bases, with 16 bases sitting between them. CDR3 sequence: CASSPEWGLDTEAFF. The DNA for the CDR3 is TGTGCCAGCAGCCCCGAGTGGGGGCTTGACACTGAAGCTTTCTTT.

This chain connects TRBV20-1 to TRBJ1-5; D might be TRBD1 (5 bases). The CDR3 extends over 12 amino acids. Germline CDR1 reads DFQATT; CDR2 reads SNEGSKA (reference sequence). The V and J ends lost 3 bases and 5 bases respectively, with 8 bases between them. Here the CDR3 DNA reads TGCAGTGCTAGTACGGGGGATCAGCCCCAGCATTTT. It codes for CSASTGDQPQHF.